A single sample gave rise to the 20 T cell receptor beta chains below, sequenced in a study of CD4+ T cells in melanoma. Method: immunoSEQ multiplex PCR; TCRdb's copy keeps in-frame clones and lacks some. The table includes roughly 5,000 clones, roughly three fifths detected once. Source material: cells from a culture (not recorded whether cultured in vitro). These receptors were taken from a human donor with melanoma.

The CDR3 bases are TGTGCCAGCAGCGCCCGCGGGACAGGGGGCCGTCGGAATTCACCCCTCCACTTT. Its protein product is CASSARGTGGRRNSPLHF. The chain employs TRBV21-1 and TRBJ1-6; the D call in the table, TRBD1, was not verified against the DNA. TRBV21-1 is a documented pseudogene. The CDR3 has 18 residues.

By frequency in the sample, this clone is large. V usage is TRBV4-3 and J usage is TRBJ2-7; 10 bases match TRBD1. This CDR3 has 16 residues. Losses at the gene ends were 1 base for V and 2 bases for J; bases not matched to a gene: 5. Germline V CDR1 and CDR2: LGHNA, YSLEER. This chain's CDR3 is CASSQVSGTGAYEQYF. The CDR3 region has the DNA TGCGCCAGCAGCCAAGTCTCCGGGACAGGGGCCTACGAGCAGTACTTC.

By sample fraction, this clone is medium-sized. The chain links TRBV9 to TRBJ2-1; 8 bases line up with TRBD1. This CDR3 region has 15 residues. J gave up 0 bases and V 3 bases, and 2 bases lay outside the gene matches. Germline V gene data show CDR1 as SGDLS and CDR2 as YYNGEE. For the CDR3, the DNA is TGTGCCAGCAGCGGACAGGGGAACTCCTACAATGAGCAGTTCTTC. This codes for CASSGQGNSYNEQFF.

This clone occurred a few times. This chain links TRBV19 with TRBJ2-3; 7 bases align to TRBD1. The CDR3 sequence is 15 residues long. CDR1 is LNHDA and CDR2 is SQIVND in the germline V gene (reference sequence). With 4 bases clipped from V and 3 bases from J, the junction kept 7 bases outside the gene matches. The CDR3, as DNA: TGTGCCAGTAGTACCTCGGGACAGCCTACAGATACGCAGTATTTT. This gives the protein CASSTSGQPTDTQYF.

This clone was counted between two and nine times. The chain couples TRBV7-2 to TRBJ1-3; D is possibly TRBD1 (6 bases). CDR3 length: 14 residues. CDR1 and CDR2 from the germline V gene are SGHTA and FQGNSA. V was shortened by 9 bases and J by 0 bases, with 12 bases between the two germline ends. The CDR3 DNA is TGTGCCAGTGCCGGGACACTCTCTGGAAACACCATATATTTT. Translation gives CASAGTLSGNTIYF.

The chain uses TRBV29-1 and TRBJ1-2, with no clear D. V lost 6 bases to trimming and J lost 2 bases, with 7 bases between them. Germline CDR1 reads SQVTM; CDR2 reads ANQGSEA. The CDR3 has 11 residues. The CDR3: CSVTVNYGYTF. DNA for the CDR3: TGCAGCGTGACGGTGAACTATGGCTACACCTTC.

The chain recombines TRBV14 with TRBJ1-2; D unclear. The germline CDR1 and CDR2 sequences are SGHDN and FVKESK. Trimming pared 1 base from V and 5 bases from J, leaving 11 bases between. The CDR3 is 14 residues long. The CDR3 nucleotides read TGTGCCAGCAGCCAAGGGGCCCCGGGTTATGGCTACACCTTC. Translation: CASSQGAPGYGYTF.

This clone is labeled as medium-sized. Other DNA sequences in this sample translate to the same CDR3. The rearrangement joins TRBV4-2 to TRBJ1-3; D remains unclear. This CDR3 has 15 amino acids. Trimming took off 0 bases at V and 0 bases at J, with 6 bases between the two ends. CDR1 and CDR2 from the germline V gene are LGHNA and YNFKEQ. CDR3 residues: CASSQEDRSGNTIYF. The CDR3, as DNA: TGTGCCAGCAGCCAAGAAGACCGCTCTGGAAACACCATATATTTT.

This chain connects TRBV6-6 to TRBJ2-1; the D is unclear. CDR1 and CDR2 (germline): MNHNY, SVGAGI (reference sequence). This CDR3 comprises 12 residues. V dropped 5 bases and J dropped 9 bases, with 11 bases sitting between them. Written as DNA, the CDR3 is TGTGCCAGCAGTCCTTCCCCGTCTGAGCAGTTCTTC. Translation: CASSPSPSEQFF.

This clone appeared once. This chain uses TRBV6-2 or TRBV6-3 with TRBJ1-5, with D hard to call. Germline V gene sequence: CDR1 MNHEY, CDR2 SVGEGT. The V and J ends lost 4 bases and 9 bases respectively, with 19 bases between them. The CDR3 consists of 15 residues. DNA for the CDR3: TGTGCCAGCAGTTCTCAGGCCGGGGAGAGCGGGCCCCAGCATTTT. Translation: CASSSQAGESGPQHF.

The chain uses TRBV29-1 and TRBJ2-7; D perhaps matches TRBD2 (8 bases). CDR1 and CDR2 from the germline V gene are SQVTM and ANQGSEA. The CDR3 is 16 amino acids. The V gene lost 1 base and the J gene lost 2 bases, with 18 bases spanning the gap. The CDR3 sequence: CSVEGAGGLGTYEQYF. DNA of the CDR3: TGCAGCGTTGAAGGGGCAGGGGGACTAGGGACCTACGAGCAGTACTTC.

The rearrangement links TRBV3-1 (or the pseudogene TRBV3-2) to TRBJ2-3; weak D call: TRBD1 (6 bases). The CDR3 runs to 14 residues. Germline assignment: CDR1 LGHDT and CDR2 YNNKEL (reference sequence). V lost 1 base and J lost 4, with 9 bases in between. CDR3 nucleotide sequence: TGTGCCAGCAGCCAAGGGTCAGGGGCAGATACGCAGTATTTT. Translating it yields CASSQGSGADTQYF.

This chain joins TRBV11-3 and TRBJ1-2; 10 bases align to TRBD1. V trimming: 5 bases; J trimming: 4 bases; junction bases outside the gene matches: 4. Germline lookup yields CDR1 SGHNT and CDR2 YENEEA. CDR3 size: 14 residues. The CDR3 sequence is CASSPGQGGYGYTF. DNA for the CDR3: TGTGCCAGCAGCCCCGGACAGGGGGGCTATGGCTACACCTTC.

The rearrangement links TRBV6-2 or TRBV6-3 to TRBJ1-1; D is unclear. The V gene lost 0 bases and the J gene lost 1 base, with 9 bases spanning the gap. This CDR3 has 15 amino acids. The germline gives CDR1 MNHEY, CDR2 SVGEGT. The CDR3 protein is CASSYSQARNTEAFF. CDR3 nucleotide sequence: TGTGCCAGCAGTTACTCGCAGGCCAGGAACACTGAAGCTTTCTTT.

The CDR3 loop reads CASSQVTDRGFLYEQYF. CDR3 sequence (DNA): TGTGCCAGCAGCCAAGTGACCGACAGAGGTTTCCTCTACGAGCAGTACTTC. V is TRBV4-2 and J is TRBJ2-7; possibly TRBD1 for D (5 bases). The germline V and J ends were trimmed by 1 base and 3 bases, with 19 bases remaining between them. The CDR3 is made up of 17 amino acids. CDR1 is LGHNA and CDR2 is YNFKEQ in the germline V gene.

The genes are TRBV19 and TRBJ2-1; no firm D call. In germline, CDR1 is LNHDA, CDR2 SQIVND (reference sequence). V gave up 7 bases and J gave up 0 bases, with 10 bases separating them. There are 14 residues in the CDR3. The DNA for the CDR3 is TGTGCCAGTACTGGGGTAAGCTCCTACAATGAGCAGTTCTTC. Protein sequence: CASTGVSSYNEQFF. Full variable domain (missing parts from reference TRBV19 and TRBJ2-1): DGGITQSPKYLFRKEGQNVTLSCEQNLNHDAMYWYRQDPGQGLRLIYYSQIVNDFQKGDIAEGYSVSREKKESFPLTVTSAQKNPTAFYLCASTGVSSYNEQFFGPGTRLTVL.

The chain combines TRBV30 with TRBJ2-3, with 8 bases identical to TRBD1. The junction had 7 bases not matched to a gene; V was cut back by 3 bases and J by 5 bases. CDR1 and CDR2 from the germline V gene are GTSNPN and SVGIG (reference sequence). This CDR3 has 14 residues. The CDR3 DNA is TGTGCCTGGAGCTCCGGACAGGGAGGAGATACGCAGTATTTT. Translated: CAWSSGQGGDTQYF.

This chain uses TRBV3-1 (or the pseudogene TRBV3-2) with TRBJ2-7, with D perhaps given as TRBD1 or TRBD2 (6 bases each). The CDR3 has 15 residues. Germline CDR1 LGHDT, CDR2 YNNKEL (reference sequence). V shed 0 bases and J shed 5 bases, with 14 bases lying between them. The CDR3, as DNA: TGTGCCAGCAGCCAAGAAAGGTGGAGGGGGAACGAGCAGTACTTC. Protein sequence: CASSQERWRGNEQYF.

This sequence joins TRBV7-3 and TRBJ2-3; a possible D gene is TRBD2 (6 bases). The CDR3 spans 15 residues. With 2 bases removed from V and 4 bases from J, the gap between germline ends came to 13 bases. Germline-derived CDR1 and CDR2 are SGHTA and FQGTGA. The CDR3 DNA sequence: TGTGCCAGCAGCTTAGAGGCGGGGTTGGCAGATACGCAGTATTTT. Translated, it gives CASSLEAGLADTQYF.

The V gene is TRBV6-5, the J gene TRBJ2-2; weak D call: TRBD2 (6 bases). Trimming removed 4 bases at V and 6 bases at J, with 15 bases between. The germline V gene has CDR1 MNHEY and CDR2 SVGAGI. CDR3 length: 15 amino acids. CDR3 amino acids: CASSFGGMKSGELFF. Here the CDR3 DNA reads TGTGCCAGCAGTTTTGGGGGGATGAAGTCCGGGGAGCTGTTTTTT.